The sequence of this TCR beta chain was determined in a study of CD4 T cells in relation to SARS-CoV-2 and coronaviruses. For the study at large: Negative control cultures got HIV-1 Nef peptides or no peptide. The HLA restriction of the shared crossreactive spike epitopes was mapped. Findings and caveats of the study: About 64% of donors had memory CD4+ clonotypes crossrecognizing SARS-CoV-2 and common cold coronavirus spike.

This clone was observed once. What it recognizes is unknown. The assay was immunoSEQ multiplex PCR, and TCRdb's table has in-frame clones only and misses some. The sample consists of about 26,000 clones, 75% of them appearing once. CD4+ T cells from unexposed donors were obtained before the COVID-19 pandemic (2011-2018). Isolation of CD4+ T cells took place after around 11 days in culture. As cell numbers allowed, unexposed-donor CD4+ T cells faced SARS-CoV-2 S/N and four cold-coronavirus spikes. Germline CDR1 reads MNHEY; CDR2 reads SVGAGI. This CDR3 is 14 amino acids long. Deletions cut 2 bases from V and 4 bases from J, with 12 bases between.

V gene TRBV6-5 combines with J gene TRBJ2-7; D might be TRBD2 (6 bases). The sequenced material came from CD4+ T cells from PBMCs, cultured in vitro. The receptor comes from a human donor in good health. The CDR3, as DNA: TGTGCCAGCAGTTACGGGTTTAGCGGATACGAGCAGTACTTC. This encodes CASSYGFSGYEQYF.